Included here is one T cell receptor beta chain sequence, with context. Its binding antigen is unknown. It has no much larger one-base neighbor in the sample; base qualities were not kept. These data belong to a study of vaccination and CD4 T cells after COVID-19 (dated by TCRdb to between 2021 and 2023). Some background on the complete study: Six males and four females were included in the convalescent cohort, with two Hispanic individuals, seven Caucasians, two Asians and one multiracial person represented. Participants got two doses of the Pfizer-BioNTech BNT162b2 vaccine (n=8) or two doses of the Moderna mRNA-1273 vaccine (n=2). Post-COVID blood samples were collected from convalescent patients a median of around 100 days after diagnosis, with a range of roughly 35 to 170 days. The time from the second vaccine dose to post-vaccine blood sampling had a median of roughly 70 days and ranged from roughly 13 to 241 days. Culture stimuli were overlapping spike peptide pools from SARS-CoV-2 and from the common cold coronaviruses HCoV-NL63, HCoV-OC43 and HCoV-229E. Control cultures received a CEFX viral epitope pool as the positive control, an HIV-1 Nef peptide pool as the negative control, or no peptide. The spike-specific CD4+ TCR repertoire was compared before and after mRNA vaccination in around ten COVID-19 convalescent patients and a few infection-naive healthy vaccine recipients. Memory CD4+ T cell crossreactivity between SARS-CoV-2 and common cold coronavirus spike proteins was assessed at the TCR clonotype level in an earlier paper using these donors. What the research found in general, with its limitations: The study included relatively few convalescent patients and did not analyze early timepoints after natural infection. In convalescent patients, a median roughly 86% of post-vaccine SARS-CoV-2-reactive clones were detected only after vaccination, suggesting vaccine-specific priming. Nearly all vaccine-specific clones in convalescent patients (304 of 307) were mono-reactive for SARS-CoV-2 spike rather than cross-reactive with common cold coronaviruses. The median count of SARS-CoV-2-reactive clonotypes went up from around 23 after infection to about 40 after vaccination, although the change was not significant.

The library was produced with PCR. DNA from cultured CD4+ T cells was subjected to TCR sequencing with the Oncomine TCR Beta short-read assay at the Johns Hopkins FTIC core. The QIAamp micro DNA kit was used to extract genomic DNA from the cultured CD4+ T cells. Oncomine TCR Beta libraries made from cultured CD4+ T cells were pooled using unique dual indexes and sequenced on an Illumina iSeq 100. As for the authors' bioinformatics: Non-productive sequences were filtered out, and CDR3s that did not start with C, did not end with F or W, or were shorter than 7 amino acids were discarded. Antigen-specific clonotypes were identified using the MANAFEST web application through comparison of peptide-stimulated wells with reference and other culture wells. For a clone to be called positive, the clone needed an FDR below 0.05, an odds ratio above 5, and a productive frequency above 0.1% in at least two of three replicate wells. Clonotypes that were significantly expanded in both SARS-CoV-2 spike wells and at least one common cold coronavirus spike condition were defined as cross-reactive. Using R version 3.6.1, CDR3 homology was evaluated through Levenshtein distances (stringdist) along with unrooted phylogenetic trees (ape). TCRdb reworked the public reads: Q25 trimming with fastp, MiXCR clone assembly, productive beta chains retained. Each CDR3 protein appears once, grouped with its most common genes and DNA. The V and J calls follow TCRdb's processing rather than the paper's. This sample gives 5,500 to 7,000 distinct CDR3 sequences in total; approximately 60% of them show up just once. Roughly 27% of the sample comes from the top ten.

Looking up the germline V gene (reference sequence) yields CDR1 DFQATT and CDR2 SNEGSKA. V has 5 bases trimmed and J has 4 bases trimmed; junction bases matching no gene number 7. The CDR3 contains 14 residues, cysteine and phenylalanine counted. CDR3 DNA only is kept here, 42 bases in frame from base 1. Taken with the paper, the label for treatment or condition translates to: roughly 11-day PBMC culture with coronavirus spike peptide pools or control peptides (ViraFEST assay). CD4+ T cells from unexposed donors were collected before the COVID-19 pandemic (2011-2018). To expand antigen-specific T cells with peptide pools and then pick out the expanded clonotypes through TCR sequencing, the study relied on the ViraFEST assay. About 1.8 million PBMCs per well were cultured in IMDM with roughly 5% human AB serum and about 9.2 IU/ml IL-2, plus 10 ug/ml peptide pools. Half of the culture medium was replaced with fresh IL-2-containing medium on days 3 and 7. Once the cells had been in culture for roughly 11 days, the EasySep CD4+ T cell isolation kit was used to isolate CD4+ T cells by negative selection. As cell numbers permitted, CD4+ T cells from unexposed donors were tested for reactivity to SARS-CoV-2 S and N and to four common cold coronavirus spike pools. PBMCs were separated from whole blood using Ficoll-Paque Plus gradient centrifugation and then either used fresh or cryopreserved at -140C. Triplicate wells were generally used for each culture condition. Leukapheresis product for the unexposed donors was bought commercially.

What was sequenced was CD4+ T cells from blood, cultured in vitro. The sequence derives from a human donor in good health. The V gene is TRBV20-1 and the J gene is TRBJ2-5; the junction holds 10 bases that match TRBD2. The DNA sequence reads TGCAGTGCTCAGATAGCGGGAGGTGGAGAGACCCAGTACTTC. It is translated as CSAQIAGGGETQYF.